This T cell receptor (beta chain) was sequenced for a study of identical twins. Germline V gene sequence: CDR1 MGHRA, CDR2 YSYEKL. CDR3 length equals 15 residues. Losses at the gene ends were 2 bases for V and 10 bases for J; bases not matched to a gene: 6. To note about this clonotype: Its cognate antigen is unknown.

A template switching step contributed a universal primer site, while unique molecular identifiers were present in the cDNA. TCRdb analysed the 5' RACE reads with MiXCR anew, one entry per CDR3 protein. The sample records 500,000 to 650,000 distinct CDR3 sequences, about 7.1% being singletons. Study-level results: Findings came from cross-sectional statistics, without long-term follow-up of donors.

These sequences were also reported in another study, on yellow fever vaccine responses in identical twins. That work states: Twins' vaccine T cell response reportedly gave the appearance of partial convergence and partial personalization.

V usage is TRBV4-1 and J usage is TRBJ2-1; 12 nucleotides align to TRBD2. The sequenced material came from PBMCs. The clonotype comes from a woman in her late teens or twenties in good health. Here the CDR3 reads CASSQSSGRAREQFF. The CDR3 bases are TGCGCCAGCAGCCAATCTAGCGGGAGGGCCAGGGAGCAGTTCTTC.